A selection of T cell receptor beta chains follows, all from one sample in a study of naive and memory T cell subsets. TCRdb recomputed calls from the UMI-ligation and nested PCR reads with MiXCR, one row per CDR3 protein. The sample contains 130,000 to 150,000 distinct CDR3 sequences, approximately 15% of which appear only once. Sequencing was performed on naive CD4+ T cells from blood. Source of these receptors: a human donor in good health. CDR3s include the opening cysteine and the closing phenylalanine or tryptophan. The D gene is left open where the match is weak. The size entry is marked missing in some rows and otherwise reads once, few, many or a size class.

CDR3aa: CASSSPGQGSYEQYF
CDR3nt: TGTGCCAGCAGCTCTCCGGGACAGGGATCCTACGAGCAGTACTTC
v_gene: TRBV5-4
d_gene: TRBD1
j_gene: TRBJ2-7
len: 15
abundance: -

CDR3aa: CASSLTVAQFF
CDR3nt: TGTGCCAGCAGCTTAACGGTAGCGCAGTTCTTC
v_gene: TRBV7-9
d_gene: -
j_gene: TRBJ2-1
len: 11
abundance: -

CDR3aa: CASSGLINTGELFF
CDR3nt: TGTGCCAGCAGTGGACTAATTAACACCGGGGAGCTGTTTTTT
v_gene: TRBV6-1
d_gene: -
j_gene: TRBJ2-2
len: 14
abundance: -

CDR3aa: CSVRTGRAGELFF
CDR3nt: TGCAGCGTACGGACAGGGCGGGCCGGGGAGCTGTTTTTT
v_gene: TRBV29-1
d_gene: TRBD1
j_gene: TRBJ2-2
len: 13
abundance: few

CDR3aa: CASSLAGGTETQYF
CDR3nt: TGCGCCAGCAGCTTGGCCGGCGGGACAGAGACCCAGTACTTC
v_gene: TRBV5-1
d_gene: -
j_gene: TRBJ2-5
len: 14
abundance: few

CDR3aa: CASSVDEETQYF
CDR3nt: TGTGCCAGCAGCGTAGACGAGGAGACCCAGTACTTC
v_gene: TRBV9
d_gene: -
j_gene: TRBJ2-5
len: 12
abundance: few

CDR3aa: CASSPTGSGDNEQFF
CDR3nt: TGCGCCAGCAGCCCAACAGGGTCTGGGGATAATGAGCAGTTCTTC
v_gene: TRBV5-1
d_gene: -
j_gene: TRBJ2-1
len: 15
abundance: -

CDR3aa: CASSKNGQGPINEKLFF
CDR3nt: TGTGCCAGCAGCAAAAACGGACAGGGGCCAATTAATGAAAAACTGTTTTTT
v_gene: TRBV7-9
d_gene: TRBD1
j_gene: TRBJ1-4
len: 17
abundance: -

CDR3aa: CASSLSGGSHNEQFF
CDR3nt: TGTGCCAGCAGTCTATCGGGTGGCTCCCACAATGAGCAGTTCTTC
v_gene: TRBV7-7
d_gene: -
j_gene: TRBJ2-1
len: 15
abundance: few

CDR3aa: CASSYYYGSSYEQYF
CDR3nt: TGTGCCAGCAGTTACTATTACGGGTCTAGCTACGAGCAGTACTTC
v_gene: TRBV6-5
d_gene: -
j_gene: TRBJ2-7
len: 15
abundance: -

CDR3aa: CASSQFALAVEGPNSYEQYF
CDR3nt: TGCGCCAGCAGCCAATTCGCACTAGCGGTTGAGGGCCCCAACTCCTACGAGCAGTACTTC
v_gene: TRBV4-1
d_gene: TRBD2
j_gene: TRBJ2-7
len: 20
abundance: few

CDR3aa: CASIRTGGTDTQYF
CDR3nt: TGCGCCAGCATCAGGACGGGCGGGACAGATACGCAGTATTTT
v_gene: TRBV5-1
d_gene: -
j_gene: TRBJ2-3
len: 14
abundance: -

CDR3aa: CASSFRTSGIYEQYF
CDR3nt: TGTGCCAGCAGCTTTAGGACTAGCGGGATCTACGAGCAGTACTTC
v_gene: TRBV7-9
d_gene: TRBD2
j_gene: TRBJ2-7
len: 15
abundance: few

CDR3aa: CASSQGNEQFF
CDR3nt: TGTGCCAGCAGCCAAGGAAACGAGCAGTTCTTC
v_gene: TRBV4-2
d_gene: -
j_gene: TRBJ2-1
len: 11
abundance: few

CDR3aa: CASSLPGTGGVEQYF
CDR3nt: TGTGCCAGCAGCTTGCCCGGGACAGGGGGCGTCGAGCAGTACTTC
v_gene: TRBV28
d_gene: TRBD1
j_gene: TRBJ2-7
len: 15
abundance: -

CDR3aa: CASSNGQIDTDTQYF
CDR3nt: TGTGCCAGCAGCAACGGACAGATAGACACAGATACGCAGTATTTT
v_gene: TRBV7-6
d_gene: -
j_gene: TRBJ2-3
len: 15
abundance: -

CDR3aa: CASSVDWESYGYTF
CDR3nt: TGTGCCAGCAGCGTAGACTGGGAGAGCTATGGCTACACCTTC
v_gene: TRBV9
d_gene: -
j_gene: TRBJ1-2
len: 14
abundance: -